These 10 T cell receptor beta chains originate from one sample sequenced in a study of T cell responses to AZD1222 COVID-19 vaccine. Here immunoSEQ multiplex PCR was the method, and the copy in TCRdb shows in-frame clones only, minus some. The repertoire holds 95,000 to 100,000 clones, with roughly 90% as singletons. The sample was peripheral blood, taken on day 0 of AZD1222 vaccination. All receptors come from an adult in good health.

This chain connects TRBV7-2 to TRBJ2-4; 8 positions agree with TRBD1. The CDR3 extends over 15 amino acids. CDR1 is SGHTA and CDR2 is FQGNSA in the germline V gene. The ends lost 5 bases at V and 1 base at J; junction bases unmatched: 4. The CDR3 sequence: CASSQGQAAKNIQYF. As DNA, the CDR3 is TGTGCCAGCAGCCAGGGACAGGCGGCCAAAAACATTCAGTACTTC.

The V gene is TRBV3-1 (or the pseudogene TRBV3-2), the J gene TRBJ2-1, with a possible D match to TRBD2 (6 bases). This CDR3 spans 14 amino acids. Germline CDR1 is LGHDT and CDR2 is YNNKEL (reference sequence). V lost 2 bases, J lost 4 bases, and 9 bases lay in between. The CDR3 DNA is TGTGCCAGCAGCCAATCTAGCGTGTACAATGAGCAGTTCTTC. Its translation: CASSQSSVYNEQFF.

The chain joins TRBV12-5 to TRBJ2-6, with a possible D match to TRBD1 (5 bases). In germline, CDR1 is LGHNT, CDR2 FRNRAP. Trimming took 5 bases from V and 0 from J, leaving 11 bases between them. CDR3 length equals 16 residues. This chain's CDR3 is CASGQGPSSGANVLTF. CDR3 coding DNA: TGTGCTAGTGGTCAGGGCCCGAGCTCTGGGGCCAACGTCCTGACTTTC.

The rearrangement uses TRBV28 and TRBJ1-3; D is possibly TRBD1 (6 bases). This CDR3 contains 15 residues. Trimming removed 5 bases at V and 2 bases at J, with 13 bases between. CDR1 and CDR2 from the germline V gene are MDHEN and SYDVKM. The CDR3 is CASSTSYRAGNTIYF. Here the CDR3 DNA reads TGTGCCAGCAGTACCTCATACAGGGCTGGAAACACCATATATTTT.

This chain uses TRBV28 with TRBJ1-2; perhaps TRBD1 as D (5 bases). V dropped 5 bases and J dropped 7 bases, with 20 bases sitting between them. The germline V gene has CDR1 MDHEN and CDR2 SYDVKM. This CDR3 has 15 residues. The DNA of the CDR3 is TGTGCCAGCAGTCTCCCTTGGCAGGGAGAGGGTGGCTACACCTTC. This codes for CASSLPWQGEGGYTF.

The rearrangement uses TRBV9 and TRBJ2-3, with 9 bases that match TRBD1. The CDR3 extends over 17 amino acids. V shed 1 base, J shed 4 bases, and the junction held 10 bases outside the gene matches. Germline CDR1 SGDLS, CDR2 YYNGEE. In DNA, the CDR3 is TGTGCCAGCAGCGTAACCCCGGGACAGGGCGTCGCAGATACGCAGTATTTT. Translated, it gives CASSVTPGQGVADTQYF.

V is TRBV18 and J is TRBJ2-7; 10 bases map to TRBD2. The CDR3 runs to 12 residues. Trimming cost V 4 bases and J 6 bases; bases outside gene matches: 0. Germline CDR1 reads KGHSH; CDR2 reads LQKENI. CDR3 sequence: CASSRTSGEQYF. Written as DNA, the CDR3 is TGTGCCAGCTCACGGACTAGCGGCGAGCAGTACTTC.

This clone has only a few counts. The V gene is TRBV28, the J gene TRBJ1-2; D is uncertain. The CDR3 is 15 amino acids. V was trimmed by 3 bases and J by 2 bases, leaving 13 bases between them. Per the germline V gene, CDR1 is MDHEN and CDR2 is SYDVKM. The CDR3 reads CASSFTVSPNYGYTF. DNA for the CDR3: TGTGCCAGCAGTTTTACCGTAAGCCCCAACTATGGCTACACCTTC.

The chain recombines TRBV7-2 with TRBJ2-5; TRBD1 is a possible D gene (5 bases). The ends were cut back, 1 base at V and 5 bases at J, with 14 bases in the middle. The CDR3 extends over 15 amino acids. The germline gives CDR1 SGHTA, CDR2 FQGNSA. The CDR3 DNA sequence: TGTGCCAGCAGCTTAGTGGCAGGGCCAGGGGAGACCCAGTACTTC. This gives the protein CASSLVAGPGETQYF.

The CDR3 nucleotides are TGTGCCAGTAGTAGGGGAAGCGGGAGGGCCGGGGAGCTGTTTTTT. Its translation: CASSRGSGRAGELFF. The chain recombines TRBV19 with TRBJ2-2; 10 positions match TRBD2. The junction had 5 bases not matched to a gene; V was cut back by 4 bases and J by 6 bases. The length of the CDR3 is 15 residues. Germline CDR1 LNHDA, CDR2 SQIVND (reference sequence). The complete variable domain, with remaining parts taken from reference TRBV19 and TRBJ2-2, reads DGGITQSPKYLFRKEGQNVTLSCEQNLNHDAMYWYRQDPGQGLRLIYYSQIVNDFQKGDIAEGYSVSREKKESFPLTVTSAQKNPTAFYLCASSRGSGRAGELFFGEGSRLTVL.